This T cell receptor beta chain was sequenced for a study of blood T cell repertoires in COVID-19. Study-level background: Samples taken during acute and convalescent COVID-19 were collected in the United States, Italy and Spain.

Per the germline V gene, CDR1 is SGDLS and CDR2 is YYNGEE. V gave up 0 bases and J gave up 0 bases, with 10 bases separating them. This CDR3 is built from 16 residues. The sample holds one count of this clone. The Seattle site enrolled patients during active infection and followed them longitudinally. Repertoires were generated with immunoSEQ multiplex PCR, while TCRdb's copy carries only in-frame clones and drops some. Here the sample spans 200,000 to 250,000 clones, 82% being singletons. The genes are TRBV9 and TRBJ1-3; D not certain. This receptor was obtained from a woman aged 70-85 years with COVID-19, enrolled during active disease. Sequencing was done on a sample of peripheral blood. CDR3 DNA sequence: TGTGCCAGCAGCGTAGGGGAGGAGCGCTCTGGAAACACCATATATTTT. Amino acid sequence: CASSVGEERSGNTIYF. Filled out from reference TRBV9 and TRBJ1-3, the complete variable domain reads DSGVTQTPKHLITATGQRVTLRCSPRSGDLSVYWYQQSLDQGLQFLIQYYNGEERAKGNILERFSAQQFPDLHSELNLSSLELGDSALYFCASSVGEERSGNTIYFGEGSWLTVV.